This record concerns one T cell receptor (beta chain) sequence. Its antigen remains unknown. The data are from a study of T cell responses to AZD1222 COVID-19 vaccine. For the study at large: Second-dose intervals near 4 or 12 weeks were combined. Study results and limitations: The peak T cell response came first, and repertoires were sampled only after it. White British donors predominated, females outnumbered males, and clonal diversity was possibly underestimated. Nearly half of the spike-specific TCRs reportedly recognize variant regions that carry no mutations.

The data were produced by immunoSEQ multiplex PCR, yet TCRdb's version contains in-frame clones alone and is incomplete. The table includes some 130,000 clones, about 90% detected once. Germline CDR1 SGDLS, CDR2 YYNGEE. This CDR3 is 15 amino acids long. J was trimmed by 3 bases and V by 2 bases; bases with no gene match: 6. The chain uses TRBV9 and TRBJ1-2, with 8 nucleotides matching TRBD1. The sequencing used peripheral blood, collected on day 0 of AZD1222 vaccination. The receptor was isolated from an adult in good health. The DNA for the CDR3 is TGTGCCAGCAGCGTTTCCGGGACAGGCCACTATGGCTACACCTTC. This gives the protein CASSVSGTGHYGYTF.